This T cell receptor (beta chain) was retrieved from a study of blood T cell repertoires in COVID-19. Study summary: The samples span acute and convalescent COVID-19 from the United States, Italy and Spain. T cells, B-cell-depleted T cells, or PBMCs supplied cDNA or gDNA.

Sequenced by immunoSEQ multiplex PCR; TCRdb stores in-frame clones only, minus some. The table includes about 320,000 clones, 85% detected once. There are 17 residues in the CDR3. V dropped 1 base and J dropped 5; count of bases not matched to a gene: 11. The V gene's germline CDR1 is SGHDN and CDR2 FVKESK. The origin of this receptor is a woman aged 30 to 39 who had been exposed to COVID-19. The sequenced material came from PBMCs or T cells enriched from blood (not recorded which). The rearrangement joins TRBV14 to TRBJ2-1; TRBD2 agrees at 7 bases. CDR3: CASSQAGGRGLNNEQFF. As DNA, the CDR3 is TGTGCCAGCAGCCAAGCCGGCGGGAGAGGATTGAACAATGAGCAGTTCTTC.